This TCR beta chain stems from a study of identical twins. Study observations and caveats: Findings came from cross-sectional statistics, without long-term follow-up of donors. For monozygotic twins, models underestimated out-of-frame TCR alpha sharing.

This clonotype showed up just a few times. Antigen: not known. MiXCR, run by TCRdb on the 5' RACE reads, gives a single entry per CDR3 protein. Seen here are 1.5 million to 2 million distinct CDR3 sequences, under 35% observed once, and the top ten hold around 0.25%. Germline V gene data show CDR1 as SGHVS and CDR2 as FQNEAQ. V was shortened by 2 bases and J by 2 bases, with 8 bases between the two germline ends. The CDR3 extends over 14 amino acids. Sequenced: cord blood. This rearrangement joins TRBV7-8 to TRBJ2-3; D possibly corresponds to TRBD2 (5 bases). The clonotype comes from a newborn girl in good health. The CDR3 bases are TGTGCCAGCAGCTTAAAGCGGTTCACAGATACGCAGTATTTT. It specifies CASSLKRFTDTQYF.